Listed here is a single TCR beta chain. This sample is drawn from a study of blood T cell repertoires in COVID-19. In the original processing: Scientists estimated how many nucleated cells there were by amplifying reference gene primers. The method was immunoSEQ multiplex PCR; TCRdb's version includes in-frame clones alone and lacks a portion of them. Clone size and the V and J calls come from that table; the DNA yielded D and trimming. The repertoire holds fewer than 50,000 clones, with 85% to 90% as singletons. Germline V CDR1 and CDR2: SGHRS, YFSETQ. J gave up 4 bases and V 2 bases, and 19 bases lay outside the gene matches. The CDR3 has 20 residues.

V and J are TRBV5-1 and TRBJ1-4, with 8 bases lining up with TRBD1. The sequence derives from a man aged 50 or older with active COVID-19. The sample consisted of peripheral blood. The CDR3 spells CASSFDPSRRQGRGNEKLFF. The DNA for the CDR3 is TGCGCCAGCAGCTTCGACCCCTCCCGCAGACAGGGGCGCGGTAATGAAAAACTGTTTTTT. The entire variable domain, with the rest obtained from reference TRBV5-1 and TRBJ1-4, is as follows: KAGVTQTPRYLIKTRGQQVTLSCSPISGHRSVSWYQQTPGQGLQFLFEYFSETQRNKGNFPGRFSGRQFSNSRSEMNVSTLELGDSALYLCASSFDPSRRQGRGNEKLFFGSGTQLSVL.